This T cell receptor beta chain was recovered during a study of CD8+ T cells in alopecia areata (dated by TCRdb to between 2017 and 2018). Some background on the complete study: Treated patients were enrolled in an open-label pilot trial of oral tofacitinib, 5 to 10 mg twice daily, for moderate-to-severe alopecia areata. immunoSEQ multiplex PCR using 35 Vbeta forward primers and 13 Jbeta reverse primers was used to amplify TCRbeta CDR3 regions. Patients stayed on tofacitinib for 6 to 18 months and then had 6 months of follow-up off drug so that delayed response and recurrence could be assessed. Patients on tofacitinib were biopsied at baseline and after 4 and 24 weeks of treatment, and several of the patients also had a later scalp biopsy. The study used high-throughput TCRbeta sequencing to examine T cell clonal expansion in alopecia areata, in both the C3H/HeJ mouse model and human patients. The RNA source kit depended on sample type: the PAXgene miRNA kit for fixed scalp, the miRNeasy kit for PBMCs, and the RNeasy kit for mouse skin. Scalp clonality was compared among normal scalp (n=4), patchy alopecia areata scalp (n=8), and alopecia totalis/universalis scalp (n=8). Human TCRbeta sequencing covered scalp tissue and sorted CD4+ and CD8+ peripheral blood T cells from patchy and totalis/universalis alopecia areata patients and healthy controls.

Library generation was performed with the immunoSEQ multiplex PCR assay. RNA was extracted from all samples and reverse transcribed into cDNA, which served as template for TCR sequencing. First-strand cDNA was synthesized using SuperScript III with a 2:1 mix of oligo-dT and random hexamers. A synthetic immune receptor repertoire was used to assess amplification bias, and residual bias was removed computationally. The original pipeline was this. Raw reads were preprocessed for error removal, and CDR3 was defined according to IMGT conventions as running from the conserved cysteine to phenylalanine. Clonality was computed as 1 minus the Shannon entropy, with the entropy normalized by log2 of the number of productive unique TCRs. Whether each scalp clone was CD4 or CD8 was inferred by checking scalp TCRbeta sequences against the CD4 and CD8 repertoires from sorted blood. The source is immuneACCESS, and TCRdb retained only in-frame sequences with V and J called. Part of the clones is not carried over; for the studies checked, unresolved V genes explain less than half of this, and the remainder is unexplained. That table furnishes V, J and clone size, whereas the DNA furnished D and trimming. The table for this sample lists about 69,000 clones; approximately 60% of them were counted only once. The biggest ten clones account for approximately 17% of the sample.

The CDR3 goes from the cysteine to the phenylalanine over 14 residues. This entry keeps only the CDR3 DNA: 42 bases, framed from base 1. Trimming at the junction amounts to 4 bases on V and 0 bases on J, and the germline ends lie 8 bases apart. From a lookup of the germline V gene, CDR1 and CDR2 are SGHRS and YFSETQ. With respect to this clone: Its target antigen remains unknown. One base away there is no much larger clone; base qualities are not given.

Paper-wide results and their limitations: Higher clonality and more expanded CD8+ clones were observed in lesional scalp than in normal scalp, particularly in alopecia totalis/universalis, a finding suggestive of antigenic drive. Unlike mouse skin, which is dominated by gammadelta T cells, normal human skin has resident alphabeta T cells that are also sequenced, and this complicates analysis of the scalp TCR repertoire. Shared TCR sequences between patients were less evident than in mice, which may be partly attributable to HLA diversity in the patient population.

The time point label on this specimen signifies: baseline before oral tofacitinib. Lesional scalp punch biopsies and peripheral blood were obtained from alopecia areata patients. PBMCs were isolated by density centrifugation and stained for CD3, CD4 and CD8, after which CD4+ and CD8+ T cells were sorted on a FACSAria. The source is a human donor with alopecia areata. The sequencing used CD8+ T cells sorted from blood, collected at week 0. The chain links TRBV5-1 with TRBJ2-1, with the D gene uncertain. The CDR3 is CASSTRSSYNEQFF. The DNA is as follows: TGCGCCAGCAGCACCAGGAGCTCCTACAATGAGCAGTTCTTC.